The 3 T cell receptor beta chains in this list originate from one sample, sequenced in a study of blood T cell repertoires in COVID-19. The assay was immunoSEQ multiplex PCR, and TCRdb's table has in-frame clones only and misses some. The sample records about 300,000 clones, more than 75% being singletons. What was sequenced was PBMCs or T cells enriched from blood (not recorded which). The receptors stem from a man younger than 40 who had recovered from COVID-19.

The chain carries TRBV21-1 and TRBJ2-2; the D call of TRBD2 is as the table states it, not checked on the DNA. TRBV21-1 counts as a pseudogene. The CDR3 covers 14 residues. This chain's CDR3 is CASRLLSNTGELFF. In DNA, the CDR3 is TGTGCCAGCAGGCTACTATCGAACACCGGGGAGCTGTTTTTT.

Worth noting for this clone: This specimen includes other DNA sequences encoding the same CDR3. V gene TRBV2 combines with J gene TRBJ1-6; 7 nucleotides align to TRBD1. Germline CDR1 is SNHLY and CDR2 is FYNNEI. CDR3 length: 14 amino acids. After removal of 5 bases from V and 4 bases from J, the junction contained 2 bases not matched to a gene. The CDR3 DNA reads TGTGCCAGCAGTCTGACAGGGTATAATTCACCCCTCCACTTT. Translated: CASSLTGYNSPLHF.

CDR3 sequence reads: CASSLAAGGPQHF. In nucleotides, the CDR3 is TGCGCCAGCAGCTTGGCCGCGGGGGGGCCCCAGCATTTT. The chain couples TRBV5-1 to TRBJ1-5; D might be TRBD1 (5 bases). Germline V gene sequence: CDR1 SGHRS, CDR2 YFSETQ. The CDR3 totals 13 residues. V was cut by 0 bases and J by 9 bases, with 10 bases left in between.